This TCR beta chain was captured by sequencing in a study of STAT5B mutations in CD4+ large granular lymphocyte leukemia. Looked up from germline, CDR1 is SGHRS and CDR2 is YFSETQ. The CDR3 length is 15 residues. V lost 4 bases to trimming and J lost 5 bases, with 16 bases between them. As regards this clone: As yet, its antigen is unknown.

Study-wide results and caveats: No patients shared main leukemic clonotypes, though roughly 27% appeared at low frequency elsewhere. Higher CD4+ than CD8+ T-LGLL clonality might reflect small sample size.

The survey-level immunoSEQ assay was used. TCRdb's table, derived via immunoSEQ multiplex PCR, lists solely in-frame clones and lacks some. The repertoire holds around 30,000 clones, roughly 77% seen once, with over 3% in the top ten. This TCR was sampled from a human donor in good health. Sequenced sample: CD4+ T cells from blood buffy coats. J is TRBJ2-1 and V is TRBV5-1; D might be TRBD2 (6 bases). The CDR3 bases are TGCGCCAGCAGCCCGGCGATCGGGAGCAACAATGAGCAGTTCTTC. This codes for CASSPAIGSNNEQFF.